This paragraph reports one TCR beta chain. Its antigen remains unidentified. J was trimmed by 4 bases and V by 3 bases; bases with no gene match: 4. Germline loops: CDR1 SGHAT, CDR2 FQNNGV. The CDR3 is 14 amino acids. This specimen belongs to a study of cytomegalovirus exposure and HLA in healthy donors. General study results and limits: Sequencing depth across donors, presence/absence analyses assumed, was roughly uniform. Most observed TCR sequences were rare, whereas some public TCRs were detected in many donors. In a later analysis, TCR beta V- and J-gene trimming was associated with a missense DCLRE1C variant.

Both 60 Vbeta primers and 13 Jbeta primers went into the PCR. The method was immunoSEQ multiplex PCR; TCRdb's version includes in-frame clones alone and lacks a portion of them. The specimen's table records around 50,000 clones. The material sequenced was PBMCs. This sequence was found in a male donor in good health and CMV-seronegative. The genes are TRBV11-2 and TRBJ2-7; TRBD2 matches at 9 bases. The chain's CDR3 is CASSFLAGLYEQYF. The DNA of the CDR3 is TGTGCCAGCAGCTTCCTAGCGGGGCTTTACGAGCAGTACTTC.